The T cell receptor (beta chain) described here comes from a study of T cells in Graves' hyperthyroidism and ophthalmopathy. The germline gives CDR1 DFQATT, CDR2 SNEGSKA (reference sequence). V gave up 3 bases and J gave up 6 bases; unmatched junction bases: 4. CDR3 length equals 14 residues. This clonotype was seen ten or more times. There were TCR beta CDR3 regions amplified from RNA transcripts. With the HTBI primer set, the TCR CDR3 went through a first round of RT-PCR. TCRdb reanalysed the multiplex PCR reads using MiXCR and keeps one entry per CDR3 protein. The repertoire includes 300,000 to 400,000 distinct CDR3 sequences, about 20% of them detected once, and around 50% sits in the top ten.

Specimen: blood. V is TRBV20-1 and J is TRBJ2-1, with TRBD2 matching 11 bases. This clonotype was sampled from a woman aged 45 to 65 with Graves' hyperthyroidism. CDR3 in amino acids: CSASASGRSNEQFF. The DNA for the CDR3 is TGCAGTGCTAGCGCTAGCGGGAGGAGCAATGAGCAGTTCTTC.